A single TCR beta chain is shown here with its context. Its antigen target is currently unknown. Base qualities are missing; no much larger clone stands one base away. The data stem from a study of beta chain features in type 1 diabetes (dated 2018 in TCRdb). In terms of the full investigation: Mean age, gender distribution, total cell number and subset yield were not different between patients and healthy donors. Naive and central memory subsets were obtained from all 30 or so donors, but regulatory and stem cell-like memory subsets were isolated from only 8 patients and roughly eight healthy donors. Across all samples, fewer than 130 million sorted cells were examined, and cell number per subset correlated strongly with RNA yield. The study compared the TCRB repertoires of sorted circulating CD4+ T cell subsets in recently diagnosed type 1 diabetes patients with those in matched healthy donors. On the study overall, not on this receptor specifically: In all four CD4+ subsets, TCRB CDR3 length was moderately but significantly shorter in type 1 diabetes patients. Because cDNA was sequenced instead of genomic DNA, activated cells with high expression could be over-represented, although the groups did not differ in activation or CD3 levels. Only small numbers of individuals were included in the HLA sub-analyses, which left unresolved whether HLA type had any influence on TCRB rearrangement. Patients with type 1 diabetes made fewer insertions and deleted more nucleotides at VDJ recombination sites, implying thymic rearrangement abnormalities. Naive, central memory and regulatory TCRB repertoires appeared to be more alike among patients than among healthy donors. Shorter templates might have been favored by PCR, but patient and control samples were amplified and corrected together, so both groups would have been affected equally by any skew.

Reading from cysteine to phenylalanine, the CDR3 counts 15 amino acids. Only the CDR3 DNA stays, 45 bases, in frame from base 1. CDR1 and CDR2, per the germline V gene, are KGHSH and LQKENI. Trimming at the junction amounts to 3 bases on V and 0 bases on J, and the germline ends lie 9 bases apart. All of the isolated RNA was reverse transcribed with the High Capacity cDNA Reverse Transcription Kit, so expressed TCRB transcripts were sequenced. Deep immunoSEQ sequencing was performed on naive, central memory and regulatory T cell samples, with an average of around 3.5 million total reads per sample. Sorted cells were lysed in RLT buffer, and RNA was extracted using DNase-treated RNeasy Micro or Mini kits according to cell number. Each cell subset was processed on its own to prevent cross-contamination, while patient and healthy donor samples were processed together. The immunoSEQ multiplex PCR was used to amplify TCRB sequences from cDNA, yielding 87-bp fragments that span the CDR3 region. Sequencing of the amplicons was done on the Illumina HiSeq platform. The authors' analysis ran thus. Synthetic template baselines were used to correct PCR bias computationally, reads within Hamming distance 2 were collapsed together, and singletons that could not be merged were discarded. Reads were aligned to IMGT to assign V, D and J genes, CDR3 length, and insertions or deletions at six rearrangement sites. Within each subset, clonotype counts were normalized to sorted cell number, and only after that were true diversity and Gini coefficients computed with the tcR R package. The overlap coefficient, calculated on TCRB nucleotide sequences, was used to quantify repertoire sharing. What TCRdb holds here is the immuneACCESS table cut down to in-frame rearrangements. Part of the clones is not present; checked against another copy, under half of the missing clones reflect an unresolved V gene, and the others are unexplained. The V and J calls and the clone size are those of that table, but D and trimming were determined from the DNA. Recorded for this sample are approximately 140,000 clones; 9% to 10% of them occurred a single time. The top ten clones comprise 0.65% of the sample.

A single peripheral blood draw of about 116 mL on average was collected from each donor into heparinised tubes. Naive, central memory, regulatory and stem cell-like memory CD4+ T cells were sorted on a BD FACSAria II using a panel including CD45RO, CCR7, CD25, CD127, CD95 and CD27. Purity was above 95% for every sorted population. PBMCs were isolated immediately by Lymphoprep density gradient centrifugation and stained directly without culture. To minimize batch effects, samples were stained and sorted in pairs, one healthy donor with one patient per experiment. The rearranged segments are TRBV18 and TRBJ1-3; the D gene is possibly TRBD1, with 5 bases matching. The source of this sequence is a woman in her forties in good health. The material sequenced was central memory CD4+ T cells from blood. Read as DNA, the sequence is TGTGCCAGCTCACCTCGGGGGTCCTCTGGAAACACCATATATTTT. It specifies CASSPRGSSGNTIYF.